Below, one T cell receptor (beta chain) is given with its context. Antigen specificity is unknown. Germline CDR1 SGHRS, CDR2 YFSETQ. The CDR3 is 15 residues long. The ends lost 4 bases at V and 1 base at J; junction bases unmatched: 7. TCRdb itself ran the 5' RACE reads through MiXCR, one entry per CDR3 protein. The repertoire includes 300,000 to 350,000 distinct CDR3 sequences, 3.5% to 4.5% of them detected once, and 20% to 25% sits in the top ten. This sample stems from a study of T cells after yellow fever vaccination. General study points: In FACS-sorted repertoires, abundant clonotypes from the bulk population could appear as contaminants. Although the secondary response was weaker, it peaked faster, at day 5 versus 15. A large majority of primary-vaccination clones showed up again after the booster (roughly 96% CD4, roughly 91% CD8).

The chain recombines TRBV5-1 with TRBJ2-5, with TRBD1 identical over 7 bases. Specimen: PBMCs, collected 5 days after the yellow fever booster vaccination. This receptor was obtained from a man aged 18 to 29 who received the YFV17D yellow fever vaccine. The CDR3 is CASSPGTVLQETQYF. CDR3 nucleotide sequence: TGCGCCAGCAGCCCCGGGACAGTCCTCCAAGAGACCCAGTACTTC.